The source of this T cell receptor (beta chain) is a study of blood T cells in healthy people across ages. Findings and limits, study-wide: Diversity figures based on one million T cells were deemed too low. Age brought a roughly linear fall in TCR beta diversity measured per million T cells.

A second roughly 6 to 11 cycle PCR used barcoded and J-beta primers. Every single cDNA molecule received a tag from a template-switch adaptor with 12 random nucleotides. TCRdb reprocessed the 5' RACE reads via MiXCR and lists one record per CDR3 protein. The sample yields about 620,000 distinct CDR3 sequences, 52% seen once. V lost 7 bases and J 3 bases, leaving 5 bases between the germline ends. The length of the CDR3 is 11 residues. The V gene's germline CDR1 is MNHNY and CDR2 SVGAGI (reference sequence). This clonotype was detected many times. Its antigen remains unknown. Extraction of total RNA produced a minimum of 5.5 micrograms from each sample.

The source is a woman of 80 years or more in good health. This rearrangement joins TRBV6-6 to TRBJ2-3; D unclear. The specimen sequenced was blood. CDR3 loop: CASTLTDTQYF. The CDR3 nucleotides read TGTGCCAGCACGTTAACAGATACGCAGTATTTT.